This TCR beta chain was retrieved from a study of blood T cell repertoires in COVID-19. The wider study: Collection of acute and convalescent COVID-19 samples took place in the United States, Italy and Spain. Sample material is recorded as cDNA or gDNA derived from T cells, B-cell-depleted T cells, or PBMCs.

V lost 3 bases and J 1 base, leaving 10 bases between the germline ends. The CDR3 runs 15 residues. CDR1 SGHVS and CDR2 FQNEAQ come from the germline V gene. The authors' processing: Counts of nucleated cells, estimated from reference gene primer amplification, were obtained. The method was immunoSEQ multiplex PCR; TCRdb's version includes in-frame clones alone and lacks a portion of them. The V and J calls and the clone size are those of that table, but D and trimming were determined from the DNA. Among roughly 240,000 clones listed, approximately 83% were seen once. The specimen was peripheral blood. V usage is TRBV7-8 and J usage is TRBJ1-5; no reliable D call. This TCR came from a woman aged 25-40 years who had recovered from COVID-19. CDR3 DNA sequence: TGTGCCAGCAGCTTTGGAGGATCAAGCAATCAGCCCCAGCATTTT. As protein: CASSFGGSSNQPQHF.